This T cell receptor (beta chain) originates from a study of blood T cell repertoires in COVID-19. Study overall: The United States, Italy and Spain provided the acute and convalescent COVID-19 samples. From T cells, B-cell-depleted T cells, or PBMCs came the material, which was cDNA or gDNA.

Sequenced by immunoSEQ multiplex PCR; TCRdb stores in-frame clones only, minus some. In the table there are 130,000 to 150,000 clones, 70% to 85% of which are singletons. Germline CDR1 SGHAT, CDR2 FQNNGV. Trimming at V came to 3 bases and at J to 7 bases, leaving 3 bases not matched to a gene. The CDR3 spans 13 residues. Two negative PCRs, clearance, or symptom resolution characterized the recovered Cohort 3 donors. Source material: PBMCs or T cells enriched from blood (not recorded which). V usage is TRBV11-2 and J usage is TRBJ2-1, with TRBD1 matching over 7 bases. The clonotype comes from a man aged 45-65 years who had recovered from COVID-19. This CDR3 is CASSFQGENEQFF. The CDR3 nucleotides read TGTGCCAGCAGCTTTCAGGGGGAGAATGAGCAGTTCTTC.